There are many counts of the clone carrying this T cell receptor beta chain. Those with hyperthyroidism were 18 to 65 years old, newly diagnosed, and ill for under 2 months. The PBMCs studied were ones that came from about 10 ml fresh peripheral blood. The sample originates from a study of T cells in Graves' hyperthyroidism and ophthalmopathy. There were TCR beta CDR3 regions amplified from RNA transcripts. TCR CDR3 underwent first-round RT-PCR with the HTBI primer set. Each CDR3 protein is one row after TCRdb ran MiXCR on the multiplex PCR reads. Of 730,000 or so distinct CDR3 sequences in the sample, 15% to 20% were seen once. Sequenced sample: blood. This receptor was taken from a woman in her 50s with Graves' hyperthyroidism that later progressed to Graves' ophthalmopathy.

CDR3 in DNA: TGCAGTGCTAGAGAGTCAGGGGGCACTGAAGCTTTCTTT. This gives the protein CSARESGGTEAFF. This chain uses TRBV20-1 with TRBJ1-1, with 7 bases matching TRBD1. V lost 0 bases to trimming and J lost 4 bases; unmatched junction nucleotides: 2. CDR3 length: 13 amino acids. The germline gives CDR1 DFQATT, CDR2 SNEGSKA (reference sequence).